A single sample is the source of the 5 T cell receptor beta chains below, sequenced in a study of T cells after yellow fever vaccination. TCRdb reanalysed the 5' RACE reads using MiXCR and keeps one entry per CDR3 protein. The sample lists around 400,000 distinct CDR3 sequences, approximately 10% occurring once. The sample in question was PBMCs, obtained on the day of the first yellow fever vaccination. These receptors originate from a man between 18 and 35 years old who received the YFV17D yellow fever vaccine.

This rearrangement joins TRBV6-5 to TRBJ1-5, with D hard to call. CDR3 size: 13 residues. The germline V and J ends were trimmed by 2 bases and 7 bases, with 9 bases remaining between them. From germline, CDR1 is MNHEY and CDR2 SVGAGI. The CDR3 reads CASSYVAEQPQHF. The CDR3 DNA follows: TGTGCCAGCAGTTACGTTGCGGAACAGCCCCAGCATTTT.

The chain couples TRBV18 to TRBJ2-7; 7 bases agree with TRBD1. From germline, CDR1 is KGHSH and CDR2 LQKENI. V shed 2 bases and J 4 bases; nucleotides not matched to a gene: 2. The CDR3 is 13 residues long. CDR3 in amino acids: CASSPGQEYEQYV. The DNA for the CDR3 is TGTGCCAGCTCACCAGGACAGGAGTACGAGCAGTACGTC.

This clonotype was counted a few times. This chain uses TRBV20-1 with TRBJ2-1; TRBD1 matches 7 bases. From germline, CDR1 is DFQATT and CDR2 SNEGSKA (reference sequence). The CDR3 loop spans 13 amino acids. V lost 3 bases and J lost 3; bases outside the gene matches: 2. In DNA, the CDR3 is TGCAGTGCTAGGGGACAGATCTACAATGAGCAGTTCTTC. It codes for CSARGQIYNEQFF.

The genes are TRBV4-3 and TRBJ1-4; TRBD1 agrees at 7 bases. This CDR3 has 17 amino acids. Trimming took 3 bases from V and 6 from J; bases not matched to a gene: 13. Germline values: CDR1 LGHNA, CDR2 YSLEER. The CDR3 spells CASSQTLTGTVYEKLFF. The CDR3 bases are TGCGCCAGCAGCCAGACCCTAACCGGGACAGTTTATGAAAAACTGTTTTTT.

The chain combines TRBV7-9 with TRBJ2-3; D possibly corresponds to TRBD2 (5 bases). The CDR3 covers 14 residues. Germline V gene data show CDR1 as SEHNR and CDR2 as FQNEAQ (reference sequence). Trimming shortened V by 2 bases and J by 4 bases, and 10 bases separated the two germline ends. Here the CDR3 reads CASSLSARADTQYF. As DNA, the CDR3 is TGTGCCAGCAGCTTATCAGCGCGGGCAGATACGCAGTATTTT.